The rows below give T cell receptor beta chains drawn from one sample of a study of blood T cells in healthy people across ages. TCRdb processed the 5' RACE reads anew with MiXCR; each CDR3 protein has one entry. The table includes approximately 1,700,000 distinct CDR3 sequences, roughly two fifths detected once. Sample: blood. All receptors derive from a human donor in good health. Each CDR3 is given with its conserved first and last residue. The D gene is left open where the match is weak. Expanded clones get a size class; other rows say once, few or many, or leave the size out.

TRBJ2-1,TRBV5-1,.,TRBD1,CASSGLPGQGSYNEQFF,TGCGCCAGCAGCGGGTTACCGGGACAGGGCTCCTACAATGAGCAGTTCTTC
TRBJ1-2,TRBV11-1,.,.,CASSDGTEENYGYTF,TGTGCCAGCAGCGACGGGACTGAAGAGAACTATGGCTACACCTTC
TRBJ1-5,TRBV6-1,few,.,CASLIGDGRIQPQHF,TGTGCCAGCCTAATTGGGGACGGGCGTATTCAGCCCCAGCATTTT
TRBJ2-1,TRBV20-1,.,.,CIGREGEVWNEQFF,TGCATTGGCCGAGAGGGTGAGGTTTGGAATGAGCAGTTCTTC
TRBJ1-1,TRBV29-1,few,.,CSVAQGKTEAFF,TGCAGCGTTGCTCAGGGGAAGACTGAAGCTTTCTTT
TRBJ1-2,TRBV5-5,.,TRBD1,CASSLVGTVDYGYTF,TGTGCCAGCAGCTTGGTGGGGACAGTTGACTATGGCTACACCTTC
TRBJ2-5,TRBV3-1,.,TRBD1,CASSHWDRQETQYF,TGTGCCAGCAGCCATTGGGACAGACAAGAGACCCAGTACTTC
TRBJ1-2,TRBV29-1,.,TRBD1,CSVEVGRGHGYTF,TGCAGCGTTGAAGTAGGCAGGGGGCACGGCTACACCTTC
TRBJ1-2,TRBV28,many,.,CASSAPGRMIYTF,TGTGCCAGCAGCGCGCCGGGACGGATGATCTACACCTTC
TRBJ2-1,TRBV28,.,.,CASRGSRYNEQFF,TGTGCCAGCAGGGGTAGCAGATACAATGAGCAGTTCTTC
TRBJ1-1,TRBV24-1,many,.,CATSDPGTEAFF,TGTGCCACCAGTGATCCCGGCACTGAAGCTTTCTTT
TRBJ2-7,TRBV20-1,few,.,CSASLTGNEQYF,TGCAGTGCTTCACTTACAGGGAACGAGCAGTACTTC
TRBJ2-1,TRBV5-1,.,.,CASSLAGAEGISYEQFF,TGCGCCAGCAGCTTGGCCGGGGCAGAGGGAATTTCCTACGAGCAGTTCTTC
TRBJ1-1,TRBV2,.,.,CASSRVESAFF,TGTGCCAGCAGCAGGGTCGAATCCGCTTTCTTT
TRBJ2-7,TRBV4-3,few,.,CASSREAYAYEQYF,TGCGCCAGCAGCCGTGAGGCGTACGCCTACGAGCAGTACTTC